Listed here are 17 T cell receptor beta chains from one sample, sequenced in a study of primary melanoma T cells and metastatic recurrence. Profiled with immunoSEQ multiplex PCR; TCRdb holds only in-frame clones, not every one. The data hold some 3,100 clones, with around 80% observed a single time. Sequenced sample: melanoma tumor tissue. The source is a human donor with melanoma.

The CDR3 DNA sequence: TGTGCCAGCGTTCTTCAGGGAAGCAATCAGCCCCAGCATTTT. Protein: CASVLQGSNQPQHF. The chain links TRBV6-8 to TRBJ1-5; D perhaps matches TRBD1 (5 bases). The germline CDR1 and CDR2 sequences are MNHGY and SAAAGT. This CDR3 is 14 amino acids long. Deletions cut 8 bases from V and 1 base from J, with 12 bases between.

The V call is TRBV6-8, the J call TRBJ2-7, with unresolved D. Trimming removed 5 bases from V and 0 bases from J, with 17 bases in between. The germline gives CDR1 MNHGY, CDR2 SAAAGT. The CDR3 has 16 amino acids. DNA for the CDR3: TGTGCCAGCAGTACCCGTTGGAGCCCTCGCTCCTACGAGCAGTACTTC. This encodes CASSTRWSPRSYEQYF.

The J gene is TRBJ2-3, the V gene TRBV7-5. TRBV7-5 is recorded as a pseudogene. The length of the CDR3 is 16 residues. The CDR3 spells CASSRGAGVITDTQYF. CDR3 bases: TGTGCCAGCAGCAGGGGGGCGGGCGTGATCACAGATACGCAGTATTTT.

This clone is labeled as large (0.1 to 1%). This rearrangement joins TRBV7-5 to TRBJ1-5. TRBV7-5 is flagged as a pseudogene. The length of the CDR3 is 14 residues. The CDR3 here is CVRSLAGGKQPQHF. The CDR3 DNA sequence: TGTGTCAGAAGCTTAGCCGGGGGCAAGCAGCCCCAGCATTTT.

This clone turned up a few times. J is TRBJ1-5 and V is TRBV6-8; a possible D gene is TRBD1 (5 bases). The V end lost 2 bases, the J end lost 0 bases, and 11 bases lay between the germline ends. Germline CDR1 and CDR2: MNHGY and SAAAGT. The CDR3 consists of 16 residues. The CDR3 loop is CASSYGGYYSNQPQHF. CDR3 in DNA: TGTGCCAGCAGTTACGGGGGGTACTATAGCAATCAGCCCCAGCATTTT.

The chain employs TRBV6-8 and TRBJ1-5, with 9 nucleotides matching TRBD1. V lost 6 bases, J lost 3 bases, and 6 bases stayed unmatched. The V gene's germline CDR1 is MNHGY and CDR2 SAAAGT. The CDR3 loop spans 15 amino acids. Here the CDR3 reads CASRPRTGVNQPQHF. Here the CDR3 DNA reads TGTGCCAGCAGGCCCCGGACAGGGGTCAATCAGCCCCAGCATTTT.

The chain combines TRBV23-1 with TRBJ2-7; weak D call: TRBD2 (5 bases). Being an ORF, TRBV23-1 has a function that is uncertain. The CDR3 runs 16 residues. V was pared by 7 bases and J by 2 bases, with 21 bases between. As DNA, the CDR3 is TGCGCCAGCATTTTAGACGGGATAGTTCAGACCTACGAGCAGTACTTC. Encoded protein: CASILDGIVQTYEQYF.

The rearrangement joins TRBV30 to TRBJ2-7; 8 bases match TRBD2. This CDR3 has 13 residues. Looked up from germline, CDR1 is GTSNPN and CDR2 is SVGIG (reference sequence). V dropped 4 bases and J dropped 6; count of bases not matched to a gene: 8. CDR3 nucleotides: TGTGCCTGGACCCCGGGGGGGCTAGTCGAGCAGTACTTC. This codes for CAWTPGGLVEQYF.

The gene calls are TRBV19 and TRBJ2-1; D unresolved. Trimming took off 4 bases at V and 4 bases at J, with 11 bases between the two ends. This CDR3 comprises 14 residues. Germline-derived CDR1 and CDR2 are LNHDA and SQIVND (reference sequence). The chain's CDR3 is CASSRTRAYNEQFF. The CDR3 DNA sequence: TGTGCCAGTAGTAGGACCCGGGCTTACAATGAGCAGTTCTTC.

The rearrangement joins TRBV11-3 to TRBJ2-3; 9 bases are shared with TRBD2. J gave up 5 bases and V 5 bases, and 8 bases lay outside the gene matches. The germline V gene has CDR1 SGHNT and CDR2 YENEEA. CDR3 length: 15 amino acids. CDR3 residues: CASSLTSGEGDTQYF. CDR3 coding DNA: TGTGCCAGCAGCCTGACTAGCGGAGAGGGAGATACGCAGTATTTT.

This clone was counted once. The rearrangement uses TRBV5-1 and TRBJ1-3; no definite D call. Trimming cost V 0 bases and J 0 bases, with 10 bases left between them. This CDR3 has 16 residues. In germline, CDR1 is SGHRS, CDR2 YFSETQ. The CDR3: CASSLVQATSGNTIYF. As DNA, the CDR3 is TGCGCCAGCAGCTTGGTGCAGGCCACCTCTGGAAACACCATATATTTT.

The chain recombines TRBV19 with TRBJ2-3; no clear D. The length of the CDR3 is 18 residues. Germline V gene sequence: CDR1 LNHDA, CDR2 SQIVND (reference sequence). V was trimmed by 1 base and J by 0 bases, leaving 17 bases between them. This CDR3 reads CASSIGTGYIKSTDTQYF. CDR3 coding DNA: TGTGCCAGTAGTATAGGGACGGGCTACATAAAAAGCACAGATACGCAGTATTTT.

V is TRBV30 and J is TRBJ1-3; TRBD1 matches at 9 bases. This CDR3 comprises 13 residues. With V trimmed by 4 bases and J by 8 bases, 6 bases remained unmatched. Germline lookup yields CDR1 GTSNPN and CDR2 SVGIG (reference sequence). Here the CDR3 DNA reads TGTGCCTGGAACCCGGGACAGGGATACACCATATATTTT. It codes for CAWNPGQGYTIYF.

V usage is TRBV11-3 and J usage is TRBJ2-2; weak D call: TRBD2 (5 bases). CDR1 SGHNT and CDR2 YENEEA come from the germline V gene. The V end was cut by 1 base, the J end by 0 bases, with 9 bases between. This CDR3 is built from 16 residues. The CDR3: CASSLGRSTNTGELFF. DNA of the CDR3: TGTGCCAGCAGCTTAGGGAGGAGCACGAACACCGGGGAGCTGTTTTTT. The whole variable domain, filled in from reference TRBV11-3 and TRBJ2-2, reads EAGVVQSPRYKIIEKKQPVAFWCNPISGHNTLYWYLQNLGQGPELLIRYENEEAVDDSQLPKDRFSAERLKGVDSTLKIQPAELGDSAVYLCASSLGRSTNTGELFFGEGSRLTVL.

CDR3 nucleotide sequence: TGCGCCAGCAGCTTGCGAGCGGGGGACACTGAAGCTTTCTTT. This gives the protein CASSLRAGDTEAFF. The J gene is TRBJ1-1, the V gene TRBV5-1; TRBD1 is a possible D gene (5 bases). The CDR3 consists of 14 residues. Deletions cut 1 base from V and 3 bases from J, with 10 bases between. In germline, CDR1 is SGHRS, CDR2 YFSETQ.

The J gene is TRBJ1-4, the V gene TRBV15; the D gene is possibly TRBD1 (6 bases). The CDR3 contains 17 residues. Germline loops: CDR1 LNHNV, CDR2 YYDKDF (reference sequence). The germline V and J ends were trimmed by 0 bases and 7 bases, with 18 bases remaining between them. CDR3 sequence reads: CATSRDSYGGGGEKLFF. CDR3 DNA: TGTGCCACCAGCAGAGATTCATATGGAGGAGGGGGTGAAAAACTGTTTTTT.

The chain employs TRBV23-1 and TRBJ2-3, with D unclear. TRBV23-1 is an ORF, with its function uncertain. This CDR3 is 13 amino acids long. V shed 6 bases and J shed 1 base, with 8 bases lying between them. The CDR3 region has the DNA TGCGCCAGCAGCTTAACCGGCACAGATACGCAGTATTTT. Protein sequence: CASSLTGTDTQYF.